This record looks at one TCR beta chain sequence and its context. No cognate antigen has been identified for it. Base-call qualities are not available, and no considerably larger clone is one nucleotide away. The sample is drawn from a study of blood T cell repertoires in COVID-19 (dated by TCRdb to about 2020). Looking at the study overall: Samples covering the acute and convalescent phases of COVID-19 were provided by collaborators in the United States, Italy and Spain. The prospective study material was composed of cDNA or gDNA derived from T cells, B-cell-depleted T cells, or PBMCs. The dataset comprised deeply sampled blood TCRbeta repertoires from subjects exposed to, actively infected with, or recovered from COVID-19. A freely available public database, intended as a resource for researchers studying the immune response to SARS-CoV-2, is where the repertoires were released. The samples were drawn from the first 160 participants of the ongoing ImmuneRACE study and from over a thousand subjects provided by 6 global collaborators. Sample metadata almost always included a de-identified subject ID, COVID-19 status, age in years and sex. Where available, HLA class I and class II types were taken from metadata supplied by the sample provider and were not determined by assay-based typing.

TCRbeta CDR3 regions were amplified from genomic DNA using the immunoSEQ Assay, a bias-controlled multiplex PCR. Concerning the study's data processing: The number of nucleated cells in each sample was estimated from the amplification of reference gene primers within the assay. To quantify the absolute abundance of each unique TCRbeta CDR3 rearrangement, sequence reads were collapsed and filtered. Productive Simpson clonality was computed per sample as the square root of Simpson's diversity index over productive rearrangements. TCRdb re-hosts the immuneACCESS table, in-frame sequences only. Its copies lack some clones; in the studies checked, an unresolved V gene accounts for under half of them, and the cause for the rest is not known. Clone size and V and J calls were adopted from that table, with D and trimming inferred from the DNA. The sample contains approximately 470,000 clones, roughly 88% of them found a single time. The top ten clonotypes cover roughly 3.2% of the sample.

From cysteine to phenylalanine, the CDR3 is 14 amino acids long. CDR3 DNA only is kept here, 42 bases in frame from base 1. V was cut back by 4 bases and J by 0 bases, leaving a gap of 8 bases between them. From the germline V gene, CDR1 is LGHNA and CDR2 is YNFKEQ. On the study overall, not on this receptor specifically: How much clinical and demographic metadata was included differed by source and by participant, and the metadata was provided uncurated.

Whole blood was collected in K2EDTA tubes by collaborating institutions according to the institutions' own protocols. Collaborator samples were shipped for TCRbeta analysis as frozen whole blood, isolated PBMCs, or DNA extracted from either sample type. The chain is made from TRBV4-2 and TRBJ2-3, with the D segment identity uncertain. The clonotype was recovered from a human donor in a cohort sampled during active COVID-19. The sample consisted of peripheral blood. The DNA reads as follows: TGTGCCAGCAGCCGCGGTGCTAGCACAGATACGCAGTATTTT. This is translated as CASSRGASTDTQYF.